This T cell receptor (beta chain) was sequenced for a study of molecular identifiers for immune sequencing clone quantification. This clonotype has a count of ten or more. Antigen: not known. Study observations and caveats: Jurkat TCR RNA from one cell was spiked into about a million naive cells, and it was reportedly detectable there.

Trimming cost V 5 bases and J 3 bases; bases outside gene matches: 8. The length of the CDR3 is 16 residues. Per germline, CDR1 MNHEY and CDR2 SVGAGI. Previously described methods with listed TCR primers produced the bulk TCR libraries. TCRdb used MiXCR to reprocess the PCR reads, holding one entry per CDR3 protein. The sample has 50,000 or so distinct CDR3 sequences, about 23% seen once; the top ten hold under 2%. Investigators produced naive CD8 libraries from 20,000 to 1,000,000 sorted cells, drawing on 10%, 30% or 50% RNA. CD8+CD4-CCR7+CD45RA+ cells were sorted as naive CD8 T cells. Sequences were obtained from naive CD8+ T cells from blood, with Jurkat cell RNA spiked in. Sample subset: FACS-sorted CD8+CD4-CCR7+CD45RA+ naive T cells. The sequence derives from a human donor in good health. Some libraries in this study had Jurkat cell RNA spiked in. The chain couples TRBV6-5 to TRBJ2-7; 12 bases match TRBD2. The CDR3 DNA follows: TGTGCCAGCAGTCCCTCTAGCGGGAGGGCGGTCTACGAGCAGTACTTC. It codes for CASSPSSGRAVYEQYF.